The next 6 T cell receptor beta chains were all read from a single sample in a study of T cells in localized non-small cell lung cancer. Produced via immunoSEQ multiplex PCR; TCRdb's table is partial and in-frame only. The sample carries tens of thousands of clones, 80% to 90% recorded once. The sample in question was peripheral blood, obtained before any cancer treatment. These receptor sequences come from a man aged 35 to 69 with stage I squamous cell lung carcinoma.

The count of this clone is one. The rearrangement uses TRBV6-5 and TRBJ1-2; 7 nucleotides align to TRBD1. This CDR3 is 13 amino acids long. The germline V gene encodes CDR1 MNHEY and CDR2 SVGAGI. Germline trimming cut 3 bases from V and 9 bases from J; bases unmatched to any gene: 7. CDR3 sequence reads: CASSYGQGGSYTF. CDR3 bases: TGTGCCAGCAGTTATGGGCAGGGGGGAAGCTACACCTTC.

This sequence joins TRBV9 and TRBJ2-7, with D possibly matching TRBD1 (5 bases). This CDR3 spans 14 amino acids. Germline V lookup: CDR1 SGDLS, CDR2 YYNGEE. V was trimmed by 0 bases and J by 5 bases, leaving 12 bases between them. CDR3 DNA sequence: TGTGCCAGCAGCGTAGGACGGTTCAGGGACGAGCAGTACTTC. It translates to CASSVGRFRDEQYF.

J is TRBJ1-2 and V is TRBV6-1, with 7 bases lining up with TRBD1. Germline V gene lookup returns CDR1 MNHNS and CDR2 SASEGT. The CDR3 has 15 residues. J lost 0 bases, V lost 5 bases, and 6 bases had no gene match. CDR3 amino acids: CASSNRDSSNYGYTF. In DNA, the CDR3 is TGTGCCAGCAGTAACCGGGACAGCTCTAACTATGGCTACACCTTC.

The chain's CDR3 is CSVSGGDYGYTF. The CDR3 nucleotides are TGCAGCGTTAGCGGGGGCGACTATGGCTACACCTTC. The genes are TRBV29-1 and TRBJ1-2, with D possibly matching TRBD1 (6 bases). The germline V gene encodes CDR1 SQVTM and CDR2 ANQGSEA. Trimming took 5 bases from V and 3 from J, leaving 10 bases between them. The CDR3 has 12 amino acids.

The chain recombines TRBV19 with TRBJ1-2, with a weak D call TRBD1 (6 bases). Germline CDR1 LNHDA, CDR2 SQIVND (reference sequence). The CDR3 is made up of 14 amino acids. Trimming cost V 8 bases and J 2 bases, with 15 bases left between them. This CDR3 reads CASSSGAVNYGYTF. CDR3 DNA: TGTGCCAGTTCCTCAGGGGCAGTAAACTATGGCTACACCTTC.

The chain links TRBV5-1 to TRBJ1-1; 9 bases line up with TRBD1. CDR1 SGHRS and CDR2 YFSETQ come from the germline V gene. There are 14 residues in the CDR3. Trimming cost V 4 bases and J 5 bases; bases outside gene matches: 6. The CDR3 nucleotides read TGCGCCAGCAGCCTACCGGGACAGGGTACTGAAGCTTTCTTT. Amino acid sequence: CASSLPGQGTEAFF.